Below, one T cell receptor (beta chain) is given with its context. Its specificity is not known. This sample stems from a study of cytomegalovirus exposure and HLA in healthy donors. Study findings and constraints: Presence/absence analyses assumed roughly uniform sequencing depth across donors. Later work found that TCR association rates differed between HLA loci; DRB1 had the most and HLA-C the fewest. For most TCR beta V segments, an earlier analysis put the productive rate at about 87% or about 30% of the time.

PCR involved 60 Vbeta and 13 Jbeta primers. Repertoires were generated with immunoSEQ multiplex PCR, while TCRdb's copy carries only in-frame clones and drops some. The table includes about 190,000 clones, around 87% detected once. After removal of 0 bases from V and 5 bases from J, the junction contained 10 bases not matched to a gene. CDR3 size: 17 residues. CDR1 SGHRS and CDR2 YFSETQ come from the germline V gene. The chain links TRBV5-1 to TRBJ1-4; the match to TRBD1 covers 7 bases. Sequencing was done on a sample of PBMCs. This TCR was recovered from a man in his thirties or forties in good health and CMV-seronegative. The CDR3 loop is CASSLVNLRGLNEKLFF. The CDR3 nucleotides are TGCGCCAGCAGCTTGGTTAACTTAAGGGGGCTCAATGAAAAACTGTTTTTT.